The 32 T cell receptor beta chains listed next were all sequenced from one sample in a study of T-cell reconstitution after alpha-beta-depleted transplantation in children. TCRbeta library construction was performed incorporating unique molecular identifiers. TCRdb redid the calling of the PCR reads with MiXCR, one entry per CDR3 protein. The sample lists about 500,000 distinct CDR3 sequences, over 10% occurring once. The sample here was PBMCs, mostly from graft donor cells, taken 180 days after TCRalphabeta/CD19-depleted stem cell transplant. Receptors originate from a female patient aged 2-15 years who had a stem cell transplant for aplastic anemia, so the T cells may come from the graft donor.

The genes are TRBV19 and TRBJ1-1, with 7 bases fitting TRBD1. V was clipped by 5 bases and J by 5 bases; unmatched bases: 8. The CDR3 consists of 14 residues. Germline-derived CDR1 and CDR2 are LNHDA and SQIVND (reference sequence). The chain's CDR3 is CASSAQGVGTEAFF. CDR3 sequence (DNA): TGTGCCAGTAGTGCGCAGGGGGTCGGGACTGAAGCTTTCTTT.

V is TRBV20-1 and J is TRBJ2-5, with a possible D match to TRBD2 (5 bases). Germline V gene data show CDR1 as DFQATT and CDR2 as SNEGSKA (reference sequence). This CDR3 has 13 residues. V lost 4 bases, J lost 10 bases, and 19 bases lay in between. CDR3 in DNA: TGCAGTGCTACCGGGGTACCGAAGTTGTACCAGTACTTC. Translation gives CSATGVPKLYQYF.

The sample holds a few counts of this clonotype. The J gene is TRBJ2-1, the V gene TRBV20-1, with D perhaps TRBD2 (6 bases). Germline CDR1 reads DFQATT; CDR2 reads SNEGSKA (reference sequence). The V end lost 0 bases, the J end lost 9 bases, and 15 bases lay between the germline ends. The CDR3 loop spans 14 amino acids. The CDR3 is CSARDHGGLSEQFF. The CDR3 nucleotides are TGCAGTGCTAGAGATCACGGAGGGCTCAGTGAGCAGTTCTTC.

In its sample, this clonotype was seen a few times. The chain employs TRBV20-1 and TRBJ1-1; D might be TRBD1 (6 bases). The CDR3 has 14 amino acids. The V gene's germline CDR1 is DFQATT and CDR2 SNEGSKA (reference sequence). Deletions cut 3 bases from V and 5 bases from J, with 16 bases between. CDR3 protein: CSARYRRGGTEAFF. CDR3 in DNA: TGCAGTGCTAGGTATCGTAGGGGGGGAACTGAAGCTTTCTTT.

This clonotype was counted at least ten times. The genes are TRBV15 and TRBJ2-7; D ambiguous. The V gene's germline CDR1 is LNHNV and CDR2 YYDKDF (reference sequence). The CDR3 runs 13 residues. Between the trimmed V and J ends, which lost 0 bases and 2 bases, there was a span of 5 bases. The CDR3 reads CATSRDRPYEQYF. In nucleotides, the CDR3 is TGTGCCACCAGCAGAGATCGCCCCTACGAGCAGTACTTC. Based on the CDR3 plus reference TRBV15 and TRBJ2-7, the full variable domain is DAMVIQNPRYQVTQFGKPVTLSCSQTLNHNVMYWYQQKSSQAPKLLFHYYDKDFNNEADTPDNFQSRRPNTSFCFLDIRSPGLGDTAMYLCATSRDRPYEQYFGPGTRLTVT.

This clonotype appeared many times. The junction does not match germline at one end; this may be a read error. The chain recombines TRBV5-1 with TRBJ1-1; D call uncertain. Germline V lookup: CDR1 SGHRS, CDR2 YFSETQ. The CDR3 covers 13 residues. The CDR3 nucleotides read TGTGCCAGCAGCTTTGGTATGAACACTGAAGCTTTCTTT. It codes for CASSFGMNTEAFF.

The sample holds a few counts of this clonotype. This sequence joins TRBV5-1 and TRBJ2-3, with 10 bases fitting TRBD1. This CDR3 is built from 15 residues. From germline, CDR1 is SGHRS and CDR2 YFSETQ. Trimming removed 0 bases from V and 5 bases from J; junction bases left unmatched: 3. CDR3 in DNA: TGCGCCAGCAGCTTGGGACAGGGGGCCTTAGATACGCAGTATTTT. Its protein is CASSLGQGALDTQYF.

This clonotype occurred a few times. This rearrangement joins TRBV20-1 to TRBJ2-4; D call uncertain. In germline, CDR1 is DFQATT, CDR2 SNEGSKA (reference sequence). Trimming pared 5 bases from V and 1 base from J, leaving 12 bases between. The CDR3 has 14 residues. CDR3 bases: TGCAGTGCTCCGGAAGGCTACGCCAAAAACATTCAGTACTTC. Encoded protein: CSAPEGYAKNIQYF.

The chain combines TRBV15 with TRBJ2-2; 7 bases align to TRBD2. The length of the CDR3 is 13 residues. Germline V gene data show CDR1 as LNHNV and CDR2 as YYDKDF (reference sequence). V shed 7 bases, J shed 7 bases, and the junction held 6 bases outside the gene matches. Here the CDR3 reads CATTRGVVGELFF. CDR3 in DNA: TGTGCCACCACCCGGGGGGTGGTCGGGGAGCTGTTTTTT.

This clonotype showed up just a few times. The gene calls are TRBV3-1 and TRBJ2-1, with D possibly TRBD2 on 6 matching bases. V lost 4 bases and J lost 4, with 14 bases in between. There are 15 residues in the CDR3. Germline V lookup: CDR1 LGHDT, CDR2 YNNKEL (reference sequence). The DNA for the CDR3 is TGTGCCAGCAGCCTTCTCCGGGACTTATACAATGAGCAGTTCTTC. Its protein product is CASSLLRDLYNEQFF.

This clonotype was recorded a few times. CDR3 loop: CASQTRTEVSYEQYF. In nucleotides, the CDR3 is TGTGCCAGCCAGACCAGGACTGAGGTCTCCTACGAGCAGTACTTC. The chain uses TRBV28 and TRBJ2-7, with D possibly matching TRBD2 (5 bases). This CDR3 comprises 15 residues. The V end lost 8 bases, the J end lost 0 bases, and 17 bases lay between the germline ends. Germline assignment: CDR1 MDHEN and CDR2 SYDVKM.

This chain connects TRBV5-1 to TRBJ2-1, with 12 nucleotides matching TRBD2. CDR3 size: 15 residues. Germline V lookup: CDR1 SGHRS, CDR2 YFSETQ. V gave up 3 bases and J gave up 8 bases; unmatched junction bases: 6. CDR3 in DNA: TGCGCCAGCAGCTCAAGACTAGCGGGAGATCATGAGCAGTTCTTC. It translates to CASSSRLAGDHEQFF.

This clonotype was detected once. An end of the junction differs from the germline gene, which may be a read error. V usage is TRBV6-1 and J usage is TRBJ1-3; D is perhaps TRBD1 (6 bases). CDR3 length: 19 amino acids. Germline V lookup: CDR1 MNHNS, CDR2 SASEGT. DNA for the CDR3: TGTGCCAACAGTGAATGGGCCCGGACAGTGACCTTCTCTGGAAACACCATATATTTT. This translates into CANSEWARTVTFSGNTIYF.

This rearrangement joins TRBV7-2 to TRBJ1-2; TRBD1 might be the D (5 bases). Germline V CDR1 and CDR2: SGHTA, FQGNSA. Trimming removed 2 bases at V and 6 bases at J, with 16 bases between. The CDR3 is made up of 15 amino acids. The DNA of the CDR3 is TGTGCCAGCAGCTTATGGGGGAGCAGGGACCATGGCTACACCTTC. This gives the protein CASSLWGSRDHGYTF.

The rearrangement uses TRBV6-5 and TRBJ2-1; D is uncertain. The CDR3 contains 14 residues. The germline CDR1 and CDR2 sequences are MNHEY and SVGAGI. V was trimmed by 2 bases and J by 9 bases, leaving 14 bases between them. The CDR3 region has the DNA TGTGCCAGCAGTTACGGGATAGTATCCTTTGAGCAGTTCTTC. Its protein is CASSYGIVSFEQFF.

The rearrangement links TRBV4-2 to TRBJ2-3; 7 positions match TRBD2. This CDR3 spans 19 amino acids. Germline CDR1 reads LGHNA; CDR2 reads YNFKEQ. V was clipped by 0 bases and J by 2 bases; unmatched bases: 14. The CDR3 bases are TGTGCCAGCAGCCAAGAGGATTTGCGGGAGTGTCGTGACACAGATACGCAGTATTTT. Amino acid sequence: CASSQEDLRECRDTDTQYF.

The gene calls are TRBV29-1 and TRBJ2-1; 8 bases are a match to TRBD2. Trimming at V came to 7 bases and at J to 4 bases, leaving 9 bases not matched to a gene. Germline CDR1 is SQVTM and CDR2 is ANQGSEA. The CDR3 length is 14 residues. CDR3 DNA sequence: TGCAGCGCAACGGCTGCGGGAGGATACAATGAGCAGTTCTTC. Translating it yields CSATAAGGYNEQFF.

The chain links TRBV6-1 to TRBJ2-2; D is possibly TRBD1 or TRBD2 (6 bases each). The V gene's germline CDR1 is MNHNS and CDR2 SASEGT. The CDR3 is 18 residues long. With 7 bases removed from V and 0 bases from J, the gap between germline ends came to 21 bases. The CDR3 region is CASTKAPGGSSNTGELFF. The CDR3, as DNA: TGTGCCAGCACTAAGGCCCCCGGGGGCAGCTCGAACACCGGGGAGCTGTTTTTT.

This clonotype came up many times. This chain connects TRBV7-9 to TRBJ2-1; 11 bases line up with TRBD2. The CDR3 loop spans 14 amino acids. CDR1 and CDR2 from the germline V gene are SEHNR and FQNEAQ (reference sequence). J was trimmed by 8 bases and V by 5 bases; bases with no gene match: 5. The CDR3 coding sequence is TGTGCCAGCAGCCCCGGACTAGCGGGTCATGAGCAGTTCTTC. This translates into CASSPGLAGHEQFF. Full variable domain (rest looked up from reference TRBV7-9 and TRBJ2-1): DTGVSQNPRHKITKRGQNVTFRCDPISEHNRLYWYRQTLGQGPEFLTYFQNEAQLEKSRLLSDRFSAERPKGSFSTLEIQRTEQGDSAMYLCASSPGLAGHEQFFGPGTRLTVL.

This clonotype came up a few times. CDR3 amino acids: CASSQDLVPPWDIQYF. DNA of the CDR3: TGTGCCAGCAGCCAAGATCTGGTACCCCCGTGGGACATTCAGTACTTC. The chain employs TRBV3-1 and TRBJ2-4; D not certain. The V and J ends lost 0 bases and 8 bases respectively, with 17 bases between them. Per the germline V gene, CDR1 is LGHDT and CDR2 is YNNKEL (reference sequence). The CDR3 is made up of 16 amino acids.

The rearrangement uses TRBV6-2 or TRBV6-3 and TRBJ2-1; TRBD2 aligns across 12 bases. Looked up from germline, CDR1 is MNHEY and CDR2 is SVGEGT. V shed 2 bases, J shed 2 bases, and the junction held 1 base outside the gene matches. This CDR3 is 16 amino acids long. CDR3 sequence (DNA): TGTGCCAGCAGTTACAGGACTAGCGGGGCCTACAATGAGCAGTTCTTC. Amino acids: CASSYRTSGAYNEQFF.

This clonotype was seen a handful of times. The V and J genes are TRBV2 and TRBJ2-2; possibly TRBD1 for D (6 bases). In germline, CDR1 is SNHLY, CDR2 FYNNEI. The V gene lost 6 bases and the J gene lost 5 bases, with 16 bases spanning the gap. The CDR3 consists of 15 residues. CDR3 protein: CASRDTGFGTGELFF. CDR3 sequence (DNA): TGTGCCAGCAGAGATACAGGGTTTGGGACCGGGGAGCTGTTTTTT. The variable domain in full, with the rest retrieved from reference TRBV2 and TRBJ2-2, is EPEVTQTPSHQVTQMGQEVILRCVPISNHLYFYWYRQILGQKVEFLVSFYNNEISEKSEIFDDQFSVERPDGSNFTLKIRSTKLEDSAMYFCASRDTGFGTGELFFGEGSRLTVL.

The rearrangement links TRBV18 to TRBJ2-7; no firm D call. There are 13 residues in the CDR3. Germline values: CDR1 KGHSH, CDR2 LQKENI. V was cut by 6 bases and J by 4 bases, with 13 bases left in between. The CDR3 is CASSAESSYEQYF. CDR3 coding DNA: TGTGCCAGCTCTGCGGAGTCTTCGTACGAGCAGTACTTC.

This clonotype turned up a few times. The chain links TRBV29-1 to TRBJ1-2, with D hard to call. The CDR3 extends over 11 amino acids. Per germline, CDR1 SQVTM and CDR2 ANQGSEA. V lost 6 bases and J lost 5, with 10 bases in between. CDR3 DNA: TGCAGCGTACCCAGAGGTTATGGCTACACCTTC. Its translation is CSVPRGYGYTF.

The CDR3 sequence is CASTDGRDYGYTF. CDR3 sequence (DNA): TGTGCCAGCACCGACGGGCGGGACTATGGCTACACCTTC. V gene TRBV6-1 combines with J gene TRBJ1-2; D gene unclear. Trimming removed 7 bases at V and 3 bases at J, with 12 bases between. The CDR3 sequence is 13 residues long. Germline V gives CDR1 MNHNS, CDR2 SASEGT.

This clonotype was recorded at least ten times. V is TRBV20-1 and J is TRBJ2-1, with 7 bases matching TRBD2. After removal of 5 bases from V and 8 bases from J, the junction contained 6 bases not matched to a gene. This CDR3 region has 12 residues. The germline V gene has CDR1 DFQATT and CDR2 SNEGSKA (reference sequence). CDR3 DNA: TGCAGTGCTGTCCGACTAGCAGATGAGCAGTTCTTC. Amino acid sequence: CSAVRLADEQFF.

This clonotype was seen just once. At one end the junction does not follow the germline gene, possibly because of a read error. This chain connects TRBV9 to TRBJ2-2; D might be TRBD2 (5 bases). This CDR3 contains 16 residues. Germline CDR1 reads SGDLS; CDR2 reads YYNGEE. The CDR3 DNA sequence: TGTGACAGCAGCCCCGAGGGAGTACCTGACACCGGGGAGCTGTTTTTT. Protein: CDSSPEGVPDTGELFF.

The gene calls are TRBV28 and TRBJ2-7, with a tentative D call TRBD1 (5 bases). Trimming shortened V by 10 bases and J by 0 bases, and 19 bases separated the two germline ends. The CDR3 loop spans 15 amino acids. CDR1 MDHEN and CDR2 SYDVKM come from the germline V gene. The CDR3 region has the DNA TGTGCCACCACGACAGTTCCAAGGAGCTCCTACGAGCAGTACTTC. Translated, it gives CATTTVPRSSYEQYF. Full variable domain (outside the CDR3, taken from reference TRBV28 and TRBJ2-7): DVKVTQSSRYLVKRTGEKVFLECVQDMDHENMFWYRQDPGLGLRLIYFSYDVKMKEKGDIPEGYSVSREKKERFSLILESASTNQTSMYLCATTTVPRSSYEQYFGPGTRLTVT.

This clonotype appeared a few times. This chain connects TRBV29-1 to TRBJ1-2; the match to TRBD1 covers 7 bases. Per the germline V gene, CDR1 is SQVTM and CDR2 is ANQGSEA. The CDR3 length is 16 residues. J was trimmed by 0 bases and V by 5 bases; bases with no gene match: 12. Written as DNA, the CDR3 is TGCAGCGTTTTTAGAGACAGGGCAGGAGCTAACTATGGCTACACCTTC. It specifies CSVFRDRAGANYGYTF. The full variable domain, its missing parts supplied by reference TRBV29-1 and TRBJ1-2, is SAVISQKPSRDICQRGTSLTIQCQVDSQVTMMFWYRQQPGQSLTLIATANQGSEATYESGFVIDKFPISRPNLTFSTLTVSNMSPEDSSIYLCSVFRDRAGANYGYTFGSGTRLTVV.

This clonotype was found many times. The gene calls are TRBV10-3 and TRBJ1-6; the match to TRBD1 covers 11 bases. Trimming cost V 2 bases and J 7 bases; bases outside gene matches: 1. This CDR3 is 15 amino acids long. Germline-derived CDR1 and CDR2 are ENHRY and SYGVKD. The CDR3 DNA is TGTGCCATCAGTGAGGGGACAGGGGGAAATTCACCCCTCCACTTT. Its translation: CAISEGTGGNSPLHF.

This clonotype was detected many times. V and J are TRBV12-3 or TRBV12-4 and TRBJ1-1, with 12 bases aligning to TRBD1. The CDR3 consists of 15 residues. V was clipped by 1 base and J by 4 bases; unmatched bases: 1. Here the CDR3 reads CASSLGDRGLTEAFF. For the CDR3, the DNA is TGTGCCAGCAGTTTAGGGGACAGGGGGCTCACTGAAGCTTTCTTT.

This clonotype was seen more than once but under ten times. As DNA, the CDR3 is TGTGCCAGCAGCCGCGGACTCACCCCAGAGGCCGGGGAGCTGTTTTTT. It specifies CASSRGLTPEAGELFF. The gene calls are TRBV11-3 and TRBJ2-2, with a possible D match to TRBD2 (5 bases). The CDR3 sequence is 16 residues long. V was clipped by 5 bases and J by 6 bases, with 19 bases between them. Germline values: CDR1 SGHNT, CDR2 YENEEA.